Below, 23 T cell receptor beta chains from the same sample are listed, as sequenced in a study of T cells in localized non-small cell lung cancer. Clones were sequenced by immunoSEQ multiplex PCR, and TCRdb holds only the in-frame ones, with some missing. This table has roughly 66,000 clones, under 90% appearing once. Material: peripheral blood, obtained before any cancer treatment. The source is a woman aged 40 to 75 with stage I lung adenocarcinoma.

The genes are TRBV10-3 and TRBJ1-6; D unresolved. The V and J ends lost 0 bases and 0 bases respectively, with 9 bases between them. The CDR3 runs to 17 residues. CDR1 ENHRY and CDR2 SYGVKD come from the germline V gene. Here the CDR3 reads CAISESAASSYNSPLHF. The CDR3 DNA sequence: TGTGCCATCAGTGAGTCGGCAGCCTCCTCCTATAATTCACCCCTCCACTTT.

This clone was counted only a few times. The J gene is TRBJ2-2, the V gene TRBV2; 9 bases agree with TRBD1. V lost 6 bases, J lost 2 bases, and 4 bases stayed unmatched. There are 15 residues in the CDR3. Looked up from germline, CDR1 is SNHLY and CDR2 is FYNNEI. The CDR3 sequence: CASRGQGRNTGELFF. CDR3 bases: TGTGCCAGCAGGGGACAGGGCCGTAACACCGGGGAGCTGTTTTTT.

The J gene is TRBJ2-5, the V gene TRBV5-1; 9 bases are shared with TRBD1. CDR1 SGHRS and CDR2 YFSETQ come from the germline V gene. The CDR3 extends over 15 amino acids. The J segment lost 2 bases and the V segment lost 0 bases, leaving 2 bases of the junction unmatched. CDR3 sequence: CASSLGGTGQETQYF. The CDR3 bases are TGCGCCAGCAGCTTGGGGGGGACAGGGCAAGAGACCCAGTACTTC. The variable domain in full, with the rest retrieved from reference TRBV5-1 and TRBJ2-5, is KAGVTQTPRYLIKTRGQQVTLSCSPISGHRSVSWYQQTPGQGLQFLFEYFSETQRNKGNFPGRFSGRQFSNSRSEMNVSTLELGDSALYLCASSLGGTGQETQYFGPGTRLLVL.

The chain uses TRBV27 and TRBJ1-2; TRBD1 matches at 7 bases. The germline V gene encodes CDR1 MNHEY and CDR2 SMNVEV (reference sequence). V lost 5 bases, J lost 9 bases, and 12 bases stayed unmatched. The CDR3 length is 14 residues. CDR3 bases: TGTGCCAGCAGTGTAGGGGGCCAGGGAGCTCGCTACACCTTC. It specifies CASSVGGQGARYTF.

V usage is TRBV5-1 and J usage is TRBJ2-3; maybe TRBD2 (6 bases). This CDR3 is 12 amino acids long. From germline, CDR1 is SGHRS and CDR2 YFSETQ. Trimming shortened V by 5 bases and J by 4 bases, and 8 bases separated the two germline ends. CDR3 sequence (DNA): TGCGCCAGCAGAGCGGGTGCAGATACGCAGTATTTT. Translated: CASRAGADTQYF.

V and J are TRBV10-2 and TRBJ2-1; no clear D. Germline V gene lookup returns CDR1 WSHSY and CDR2 SAAADI. The CDR3 sequence is 11 residues long. The ends were cut back, 7 bases at V and 5 bases at J, with 6 bases in the middle. The CDR3 sequence: CASMINNEQFF. The CDR3 DNA follows: TGCGCCAGCATGATCAACAATGAGCAGTTCTTC.

CDR3 in amino acids: CASKGDNVLNTEAFF. The CDR3 DNA reads as TGTGCCAGCAAAGGGGACAACGTTCTGAACACTGAAGCTTTCTTT. The V gene is TRBV2, the J gene TRBJ1-1, with D possibly being TRBD1 (6 bases). The V end was cut by 7 bases, the J end by 0 bases, with 15 bases between. CDR3 length: 15 amino acids. CDR1 is SNHLY, CDR2 FYNNEI, per germline.

The chain has TRBV5-1 and TRBJ1-1, with unresolved D. Germline V CDR1 and CDR2: SGHRS, YFSETQ. V lost 2 bases and J lost 5, with 10 bases in between. The CDR3 runs 13 residues. In nucleotides, the CDR3 is TGCGCCAGCAGCTTAGGAAAAGAAACTGAAGCTTTCTTT. Translating gives CASSLGKETEAFF.

The chain joins TRBV10-3 to TRBJ1-1; D not resolved. V lost 6 bases and J 3 bases, leaving 11 bases between the germline ends. CDR1 ENHRY and CDR2 SYGVKD come from the germline V gene. The CDR3 totals 13 residues. The CDR3, as DNA: TGTGCCATCAGCTCCGGTAAGGACACTGAAGCTTTCTTT. This sequence encodes CAISSGKDTEAFF.

This clone was seen just once. The CDR3 nucleotides are TGTGCCAGCAGCCAGGGGGGGAGATATGAAAAACTGTTTTTT. The encoded protein is CASSQGGRYEKLFF. The V call is TRBV9, the J call TRBJ1-4; 7 bases are shared with TRBD1. CDR1 is SGDLS and CDR2 is YYNGEE in the germline V gene. V lost 4 bases to trimming and J lost 6 bases; unmatched junction nucleotides: 6. The CDR3 extends over 14 amino acids.

The chain combines TRBV7-6 with TRBJ2-1; D gene ambiguous. Germline CDR1 reads SGHVS; CDR2 reads FNYEAQ. Trimming stripped 1 base from V and 6 bases from J, with 7 bases between. The CDR3 loop spans 13 amino acids. The CDR3 region has the DNA TGTGCCAGCAGCTTAGGGGGTTTCAATGAGCAGTTCTTC. Translated: CASSLGGFNEQFF.

The CDR3 sequence: CASSLSPDNEQFF. In DNA, the CDR3 is TGTGCCAGCAGCTTAAGCCCCGACAATGAGCAGTTCTTC. The J gene is TRBJ2-1, the V gene TRBV9; no reliable D call. V was trimmed by 4 bases and J by 5 bases, leaving 10 bases between them. The CDR3 runs 13 residues. Germline V lookup: CDR1 SGDLS, CDR2 YYNGEE. The full variable domain, with the rest looked up from reference TRBV9 and TRBJ2-1, is DSGVTQTPKHLITATGQRVTLRCSPRSGDLSVYWYQQSLDQGLQFLIQYYNGEERAKGNILERFSAQQFPDLHSELNLSSLELGDSALYFCASSLSPDNEQFFGPGTRLTVL.

This chain joins TRBV11-2 and TRBJ2-2; 7 bases are shared with TRBD1. Looked up from germline, CDR1 is SGHAT and CDR2 is FQNNGV. The CDR3 consists of 13 residues. V shed 5 bases, J shed 7 bases, and the junction held 4 bases outside the gene matches. In nucleotides, the CDR3 is TGTGCCAGCAGCCTCACAGGGGTCGGGGAGCTGTTTTTT. This gives the protein CASSLTGVGELFF.

The chain couples TRBV7-8 to TRBJ1-1; TRBD1 is a possible D gene (6 bases). The CDR3 covers 15 residues. V was cut by 0 bases and J by 4 bases, with 12 bases left in between. Germline-derived CDR1 and CDR2 are SGHVS and FQNEAQ. The CDR3 nucleotides read TGTGCCAGCAGCTTAGCGGTTAGGGGGAGCACTGAAGCTTTCTTT. Translation: CASSLAVRGSTEAFF.

The V call is TRBV27, the J call TRBJ1-5; no reliable D call. Deletions cut 3 bases from V and 0 bases from J, with 6 bases between. The CDR3 runs 14 residues. Germline CDR1 is MNHEY and CDR2 is SMNVEV (reference sequence). Here the CDR3 reads CASSLFSSNQPQHF. The CDR3, as DNA: TGTGCCAGCAGTTTGTTCAGTAGCAATCAGCCCCAGCATTTT.

This clone has just one count. The J gene is TRBJ2-1, the V gene TRBV2; 8 nucleotides agree with TRBD2. J gave up 6 bases and V 3 bases, and 7 bases lay outside the gene matches. Germline lookup yields CDR1 SNHLY and CDR2 FYNNEI. CDR3 size: 15 residues. CDR3: CASSDQGLAGNEQFF. The CDR3 DNA sequence: TGTGCCAGCAGTGACCAAGGACTAGCCGGCAATGAGCAGTTCTTC.

The chain combines TRBV19 with TRBJ1-2; maybe TRBD1 (6 bases). The CDR3 has 16 amino acids. The germline V gene encodes CDR1 LNHDA and CDR2 SQIVND (reference sequence). V lost 5 bases to trimming and J lost 2 bases, with 18 bases between them. This chain's CDR3 is CASSPTGAGENYGYTF. CDR3 in DNA: TGTGCCAGTAGTCCTACAGGTGCAGGGGAGAACTATGGCTACACCTTC.

The J gene is TRBJ2-7, the V gene TRBV5-1; no firm D call. This CDR3 region has 14 residues. Germline loops: CDR1 SGHRS, CDR2 YFSETQ. Trimming pared 4 bases from V and 3 bases from J, leaving 14 bases between. In DNA, the CDR3 is TGCGCCAGCAGCCCTACCGGGTCCTTCTACGAGCAGTACTTC. Amino acid sequence: CASSPTGSFYEQYF.

The chain combines TRBV5-1 with TRBJ1-6; possibly TRBD1 for D (5 bases). Per the germline V gene, CDR1 is SGHRS and CDR2 is YFSETQ. Trimming removed 0 bases from V and 10 bases from J, with 14 bases in between. The CDR3 spans 15 residues. CDR3 bases: TGCGCCAGCAGCTTGGAGGGCAGGGTGGGGTCACCCCTCCACTTT. It is translated as CASSLEGRVGSPLHF.

The rearrangement links TRBV11-2 to TRBJ1-4; weak D call: TRBD1 (6 bases). V was cut by 5 bases and J by 10 bases, with 17 bases left in between. The CDR3 runs to 14 residues. Germline CDR1 is SGHAT and CDR2 is FQNNGV. The CDR3 spells CASSGLGGLGKLFF. The DNA of the CDR3 is TGTGCCAGCAGCGGACTTGGGGGGCTCGGAAAACTGTTTTTT.

The rearrangement uses TRBV27 and TRBJ2-2; D is undetermined. From germline, CDR1 is MNHEY and CDR2 SMNVEV (reference sequence). V lost 4 bases and J lost 7, with 10 bases in between. The CDR3 runs 13 residues. CDR3 bases: TGTGCCAGCAGTTGGACCCGTGGCGGGGAGCTGTTTTTT. Translation gives CASSWTRGGELFF.

This chain links TRBV7-2 with TRBJ1-5; TRBD1 agrees at 10 bases. The trim removed 5 bases at V and 6 bases at J, leaving 10 bases unmatched. Per germline, CDR1 SGHTA and CDR2 FQGNSA. This CDR3 region has 16 residues. The CDR3 bases are TGTGCCAGCAGCAGGCAGAGACAGGGGGCGGCTCAGCCCCAGCATTTT. This gives the protein CASSRQRQGAAQPQHF.

The chain carries TRBV29-1 and TRBJ2-1; D is perhaps TRBD2 (7 bases). Trimming stripped 4 bases from V and 8 bases from J, with 9 bases between. Germline CDR1 reads SQVTM; CDR2 reads ANQGSEA. This CDR3 comprises 11 residues. The CDR3 region has the DNA TGCAGCGTTGGGGGGGGGCATGAGCAGTTCTTC. It yields the protein CSVGGGHEQFF.